The entry below describes one TCR beta chain. Antigen specificity is unknown. The data derive from a study of early stage breast cancer tumors. Study background: Invasive lobular carcinomas made up four of 12 ER+/PR+/HER2- tumors.

CDR1 and CDR2 from the germline V gene are SGDLS and YYNGEE. The V and J ends lost 0 bases and 5 bases respectively, with 8 bases between them. CDR3 size: 13 residues. Study observations and caveats: Comparing each tissue with blood distinguished tumor from normal in about 85% of the 16 patients. Tumors had roughly 2.5-fold higher T cell density than normal breast.

Each sample had two DNA replicates, 0.45 to 0.65 ug blood or about 1.5 ug tissue. Measured with immunoSEQ multiplex PCR; TCRdb has only the in-frame clones, and not every one. The data contain about 51,000 clones, roughly 78% of them singletons. The receptor comes from a person aged 35-50 years with breast cancer. What was sequenced was blood. This sequence joins TRBV9 and TRBJ1-2; D not certain. CDR3 sequence (DNA): TGTGCCAGCAGCGTAGCTCCCCTATATGGCTACACCTTC. This encodes CASSVAPLYGYTF.